The T cell receptor beta chain under discussion was sequenced for a study of blood T cell repertoires in COVID-19 (dated by TCRdb to the early 2020s). General notes on the study: Collaborator samples came from the United States, Italy and Spain and covered acute and convalescent phases of COVID-19. The prospective study material was composed of cDNA or gDNA derived from T cells, B-cell-depleted T cells, or PBMCs. Subjects who had been exposed to COVID-19, were actively infected with it, or had recovered from it provided the deeply sampled blood TCRbeta repertoires that made up the dataset. A freely available public database, intended as a resource for researchers studying the immune response to SARS-CoV-2, is where the repertoires were released. The samples were drawn from two sources: the first 160 participants of the ongoing ImmuneRACE study, and 1,000 to 1,500 subjects contributed by 6 global collaborators. A de-identified subject ID, COVID-19 status, age in years and sex were almost always included in the sample metadata. Where available, HLA class I and class II types were taken from metadata supplied by the sample provider and were not determined by assay-based typing. Beyond this particular receptor, the publication reports: The quantity of clinical and demographic metadata differed by source and by participant and was supplied without curation.

In regard to this clone: Its antigen remains unidentified. No base quality information exists; no much larger clone differs at one position.

V gives up 1 base and J gives up 8 bases, and the segment between their germline ends measures 14 bases. The CDR3 covers 14 residues, taking in both the cysteine and the phenylalanine. The entry retains the CDR3 DNA only, 42 bases that are in frame from base 1. The germline V gene (reference sequence) supplies CDR1 LNHDA and CDR2 SQIVND. Enrolling through a virtual design, the prospective study's participants ranged in age from roughly 18 to 95 years and lived across roughly 23 United States geographic areas. Cohort assignment in the prospective study relied on participant-reported clinical history from a screening survey and a study questionnaire. A participant counted as exposed if, within 2 weeks of entering the study, that participant had been in contact with someone who had a PCR-confirmed or clinician-diagnosed COVID-19 case. In the prospective study, whole blood, serum and a nasopharyngeal or oropharyngeal swab were collected from each participant by mobile phlebotomists. Over a roughly 2-month period, participants in the prospective study had the option of providing additional blood draws and questionnaires. Before DNA extraction, blood samples from the prospective study were shipped at room temperature or frozen.

TCRbeta CDR3 regions were amplified from genomic DNA by means of the immunoSEQ Assay, a bias-controlled multiplex PCR. As for the original processing: The number of nucleated cells in each sample was estimated from the amplification of reference gene primers within the assay. To quantify the absolute abundance of each unique TCRbeta CDR3 rearrangement, sequence reads were collapsed and filtered. Productive Simpson clonality was computed per sample as the square root of Simpson's diversity index over productive rearrangements. Not all clones reach the TCRdb copy of this immuneACCESS table, which keeps in-frame sequences only. Checked studies attribute under half of the gap to unresolved V genes and leave the rest unexplained. Clone size and V and J calls were adopted from that table, with D and trimming inferred from the DNA. The sample has about 230,000 clones on record, about 87% of them singletons. The ten largest clones represent about 4% of the sample.

The material sequenced was PBMCs or T cells enriched from blood (not recorded which). This sequence uses TRBV19 and TRBJ1-1; the D gene remains uncertain. The clonotype was recovered from a woman in her 30s who had been exposed to COVID-19. The base sequence is TGTGCCAGTAGTATAGGCCTGTCATTCGGGGAAGCTTTCTTT. It specifies CASSIGLSFGEAFF. With all but the CDR3 taken from the reference TRBV19 and TRBJ1-1 genes, the full variable domain is: DGGITQSPKYLFRKEGQNVTLSCEQNLNHDAMYWYRQDPGQGLRLIYYSQIVNDFQKGDIAEGYSVSREKKESFPLTVTSAQKNPTAFYLCASSIGLSFGEAFFGQGTRLTVV.